This TCR beta chain stems from a study of Tregs in tolerant kidney transplant recipients. Overall study results and limits: Nucleotide sequences could not be compared across some patients' samples due to primer changes. The most relevant donor-specific Treg TCRbeta repertoire apparently came from expansion with activated donor B cells.

Unmatched junction bases numbered 4, after V lost 5 bases and J lost 4 bases. Germline CDR1 SEHNR, CDR2 FQNEAQ (reference sequence). The CDR3 is 15 amino acids. A single count supports this clone. Its antigen is still unknown. Method: immunoSEQ multiplex PCR; TCRdb's copy keeps in-frame clones and lacks some. The sample has about 78,000 clones, around 93% seen once; the top ten hold 0.3% to 0.4%. An overnight rest at 37°C with 200 to 250 IU/ml IL-2 preceded regulatory T cell sorting from thawed PBMCs. The V call is TRBV7-9, the J call TRBJ2-2, with 10 bases aligning to TRBD2. The sequencing here drew on Tregs from blood, taken before the transplant. This TCR came from a human donor who received a combined kidney and bone marrow transplant. The CDR3 loop is CASSLRLAGTGELFF. Here the CDR3 DNA reads TGTGCCAGCAGCCTCAGACTAGCGGGCACCGGGGAGCTGTTTTTT.